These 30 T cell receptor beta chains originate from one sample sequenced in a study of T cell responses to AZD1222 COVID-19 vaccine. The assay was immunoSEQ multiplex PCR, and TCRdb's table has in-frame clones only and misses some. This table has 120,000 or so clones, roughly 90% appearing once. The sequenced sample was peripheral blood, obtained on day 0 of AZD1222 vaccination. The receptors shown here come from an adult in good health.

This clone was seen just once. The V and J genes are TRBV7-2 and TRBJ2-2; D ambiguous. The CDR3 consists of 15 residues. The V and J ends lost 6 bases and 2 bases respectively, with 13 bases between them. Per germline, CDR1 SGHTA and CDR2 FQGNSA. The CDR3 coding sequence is TGTGCCAGCAGGAAGATGGCCGCCAACACCGGGGAGCTGTTTTTT. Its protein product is CASRKMAANTGELFF.

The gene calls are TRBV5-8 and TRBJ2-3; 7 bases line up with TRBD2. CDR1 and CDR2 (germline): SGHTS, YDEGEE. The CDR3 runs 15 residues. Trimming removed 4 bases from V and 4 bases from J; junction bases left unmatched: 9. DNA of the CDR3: TGTGCCAGCAGCCCCTGGAGCGGGGTGCCAGATACGCAGTATTTT. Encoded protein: CASSPWSGVPDTQYF.

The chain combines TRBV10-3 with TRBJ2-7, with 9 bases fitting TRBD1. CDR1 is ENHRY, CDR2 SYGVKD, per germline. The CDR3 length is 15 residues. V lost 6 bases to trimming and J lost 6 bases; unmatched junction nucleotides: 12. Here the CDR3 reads CAIREPGTGSGEQYF. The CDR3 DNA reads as TGTGCCATCAGAGAACCCGGGACAGGGTCGGGCGAGCAGTACTTC.

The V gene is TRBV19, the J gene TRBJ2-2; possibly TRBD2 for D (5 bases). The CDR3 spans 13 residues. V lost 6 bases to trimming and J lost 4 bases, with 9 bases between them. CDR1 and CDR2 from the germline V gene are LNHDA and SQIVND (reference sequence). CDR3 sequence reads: CASRNGLTGELFF. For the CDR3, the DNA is TGTGCCAGTAGGAACGGACTCACCGGGGAGCTGTTTTTT.

Here the CDR3 reads CAWSTLEGAEQYF. CDR3 nucleotide sequence: TGTGCCTGGAGTACCTTGGAGGGTGCCGAGCAGTACTTC. V usage is TRBV30 and J usage is TRBJ2-7, with a tentative D call TRBD2 (6 bases). The CDR3 loop spans 13 amino acids. The V gene lost 2 bases and the J gene lost 6 bases, with 14 bases spanning the gap. CDR1 GTSNPN and CDR2 SVGIG come from the germline V gene (reference sequence).

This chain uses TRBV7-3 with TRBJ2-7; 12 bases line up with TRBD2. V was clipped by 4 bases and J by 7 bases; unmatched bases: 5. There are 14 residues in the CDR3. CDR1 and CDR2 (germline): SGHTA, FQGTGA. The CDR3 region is CASSSSGGAREQYF. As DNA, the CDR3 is TGTGCCAGCAGCTCTAGCGGGGGGGCGCGTGAGCAGTACTTC.

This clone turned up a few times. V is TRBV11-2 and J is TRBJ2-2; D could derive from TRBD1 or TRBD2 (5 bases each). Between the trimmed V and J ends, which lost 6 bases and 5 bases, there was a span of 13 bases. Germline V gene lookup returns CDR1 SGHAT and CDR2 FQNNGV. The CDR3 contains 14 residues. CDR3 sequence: CASSQGPRTGELFF. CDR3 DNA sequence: TGTGCCAGCAGTCAGGGACCGAGGACCGGGGAGCTGTTTTTT.

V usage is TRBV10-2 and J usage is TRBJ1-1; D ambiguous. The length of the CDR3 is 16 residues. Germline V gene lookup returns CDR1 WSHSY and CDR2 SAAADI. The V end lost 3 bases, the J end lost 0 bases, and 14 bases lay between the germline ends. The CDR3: CASSEATKTMNTEAFF. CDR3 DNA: TGCGCCAGCAGTGAAGCCACGAAGACCATGAACACTGAAGCTTTCTTT.

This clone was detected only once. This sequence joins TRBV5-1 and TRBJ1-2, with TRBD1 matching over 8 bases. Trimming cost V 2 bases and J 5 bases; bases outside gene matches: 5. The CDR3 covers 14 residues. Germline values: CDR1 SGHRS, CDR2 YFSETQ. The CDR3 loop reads CASSLYTGGYGYTF. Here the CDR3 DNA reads TGCGCCAGCAGCTTATACACAGGGGGTTATGGCTACACCTTC. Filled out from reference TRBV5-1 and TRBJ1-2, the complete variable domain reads KAGVTQTPRYLIKTRGQQVTLSCSPISGHRSVSWYQQTPGQGLQFLFEYFSETQRNKGNFPGRFSGRQFSNSRSEMNVSTLELGDSALYLCASSLYTGGYGYTFGSGTRLTVV.

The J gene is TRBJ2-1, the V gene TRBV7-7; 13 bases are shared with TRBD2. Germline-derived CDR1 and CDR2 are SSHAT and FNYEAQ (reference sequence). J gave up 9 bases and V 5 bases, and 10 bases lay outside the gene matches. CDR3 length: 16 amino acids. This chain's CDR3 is CASSPGTSGAQGEQFF. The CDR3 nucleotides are TGTGCCAGCAGCCCGGGGACTAGCGGGGCTCAGGGTGAGCAGTTCTTC.

The CDR3 is CASSEGINEKLFF. In nucleotides, the CDR3 is TGTGCCAGCAGTGAGGGGATCAATGAAAAACTGTTTTTT. This rearrangement joins TRBV2 to TRBJ1-4; unclear D gene. In germline, CDR1 is SNHLY, CDR2 FYNNEI. Trimming shortened V by 3 bases and J by 5 bases, and 7 bases separated the two germline ends. The CDR3 consists of 13 residues.

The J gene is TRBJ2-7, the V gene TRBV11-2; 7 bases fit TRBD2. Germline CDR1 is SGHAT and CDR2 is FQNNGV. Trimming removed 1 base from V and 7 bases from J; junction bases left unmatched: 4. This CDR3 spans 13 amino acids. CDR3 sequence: CASSLGSGGEQYF. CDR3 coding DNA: TGTGCCAGCAGCTTAGGTTCGGGAGGAGAGCAGTACTTC.

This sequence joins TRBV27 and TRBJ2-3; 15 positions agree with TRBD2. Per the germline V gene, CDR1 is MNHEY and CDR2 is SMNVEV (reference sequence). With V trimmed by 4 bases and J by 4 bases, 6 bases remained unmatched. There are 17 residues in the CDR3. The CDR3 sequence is CASSWTSGGAGSDTQYF. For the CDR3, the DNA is TGTGCCAGCAGTTGGACTAGCGGGGGGGCCGGGTCAGATACGCAGTATTTT.

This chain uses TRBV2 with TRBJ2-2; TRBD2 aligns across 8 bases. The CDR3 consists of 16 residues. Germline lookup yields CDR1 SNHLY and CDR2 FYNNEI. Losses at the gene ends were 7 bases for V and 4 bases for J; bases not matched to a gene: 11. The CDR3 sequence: CASTELRGGGTGELFF. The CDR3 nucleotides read TGTGCCAGCACCGAGTTACGGGGGGGCGGCACCGGGGAGCTGTTTTTT.

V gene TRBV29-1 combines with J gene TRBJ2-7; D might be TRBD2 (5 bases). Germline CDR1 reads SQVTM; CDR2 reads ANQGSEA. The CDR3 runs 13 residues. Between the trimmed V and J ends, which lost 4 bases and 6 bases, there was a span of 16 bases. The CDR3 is CSVGASQSLEQYF. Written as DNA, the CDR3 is TGCAGCGTTGGGGCTAGCCAGTCGCTCGAGCAGTACTTC.

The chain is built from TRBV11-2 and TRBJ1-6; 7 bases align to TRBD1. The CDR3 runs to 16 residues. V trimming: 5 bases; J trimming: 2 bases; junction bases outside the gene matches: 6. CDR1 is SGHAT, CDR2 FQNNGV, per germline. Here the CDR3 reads CASSPRDSPYNSPLHF. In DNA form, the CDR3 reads TGTGCCAGCAGCCCCCGGGACAGCCCCTATAATTCACCCCTCCACTTT.

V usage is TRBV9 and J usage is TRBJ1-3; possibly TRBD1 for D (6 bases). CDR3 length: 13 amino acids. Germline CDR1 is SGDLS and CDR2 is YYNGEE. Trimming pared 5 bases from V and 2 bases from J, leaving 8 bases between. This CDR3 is CASRGGAGNTIYF. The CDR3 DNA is TGTGCCAGCAGAGGGGGGGCTGGAAACACCATATATTTT.

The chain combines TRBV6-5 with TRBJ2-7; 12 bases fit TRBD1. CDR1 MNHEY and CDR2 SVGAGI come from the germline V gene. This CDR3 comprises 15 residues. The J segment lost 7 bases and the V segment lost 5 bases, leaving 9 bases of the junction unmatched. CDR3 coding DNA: TGTGCCAGCAGTACGTTGTGGGACAGGGGGCGAGAGCAGTACTTC. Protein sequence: CASSTLWDRGREQYF.

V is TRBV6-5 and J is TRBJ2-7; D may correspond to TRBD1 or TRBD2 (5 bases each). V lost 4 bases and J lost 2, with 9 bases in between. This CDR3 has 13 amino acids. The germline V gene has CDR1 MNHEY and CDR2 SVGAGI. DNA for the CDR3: TGTGCCAGCAGTTGGGGGAAGCCCTACGAGCAGTACTTC. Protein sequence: CASSWGKPYEQYF.

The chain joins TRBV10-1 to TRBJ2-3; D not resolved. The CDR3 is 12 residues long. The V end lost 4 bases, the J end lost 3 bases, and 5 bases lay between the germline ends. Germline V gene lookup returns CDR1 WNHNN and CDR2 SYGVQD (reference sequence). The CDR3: CASSGETDTQYF. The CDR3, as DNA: TGCGCCAGCAGTGGAGAAACAGATACGCAGTATTTT.

The CDR3: CASSQGSTIGQPQHF. CDR3 in DNA: TGTGCCAGCAGCCAAGGGTCCACCATAGGGCAGCCCCAGCATTTT. This chain connects TRBV21-1 to TRBJ1-5. TRBV21-1 is shown as a pseudogene. The CDR3 sequence is 15 residues long.

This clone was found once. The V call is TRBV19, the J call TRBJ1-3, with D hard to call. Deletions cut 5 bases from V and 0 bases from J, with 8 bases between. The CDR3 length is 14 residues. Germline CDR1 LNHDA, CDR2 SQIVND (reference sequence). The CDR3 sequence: CASSPGYSGNTIYF. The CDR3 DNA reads TGTGCCAGTAGTCCAGGATACTCTGGAAACACCATATATTTT.

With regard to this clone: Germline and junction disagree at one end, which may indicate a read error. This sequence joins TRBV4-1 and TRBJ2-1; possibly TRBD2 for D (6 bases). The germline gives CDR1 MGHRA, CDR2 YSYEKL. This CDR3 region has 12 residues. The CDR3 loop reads CASGLLGTPEIF. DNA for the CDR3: TGCGCCAGCGGACTCCTCGGGACTCCTGAAATCTTC.

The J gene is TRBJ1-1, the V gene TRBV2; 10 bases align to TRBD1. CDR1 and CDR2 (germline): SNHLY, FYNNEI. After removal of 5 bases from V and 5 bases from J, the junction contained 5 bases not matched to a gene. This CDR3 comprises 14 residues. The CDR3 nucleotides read TGTGCCAGCAGTCGACAGGGGGCGAGGACTGAAGCTTTCTTT. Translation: CASSRQGARTEAFF.

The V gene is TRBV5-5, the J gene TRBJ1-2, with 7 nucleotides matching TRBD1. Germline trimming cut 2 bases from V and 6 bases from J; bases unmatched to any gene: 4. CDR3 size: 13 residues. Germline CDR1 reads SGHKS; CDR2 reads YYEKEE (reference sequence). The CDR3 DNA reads TGTGCCAGCAGCTTCCCGGACAGGAATGGCTACACCTTC. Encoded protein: CASSFPDRNGYTF.

In DNA, the CDR3 is TGTGCCAGCAGACAACCGGGGGGTAATGAAAAACTGTTTTTT. The encoded protein is CASRQPGGNEKLFF. The V and J genes are TRBV27 and TRBJ1-4, with D perhaps matching TRBD1 (5 bases). The germline gives CDR1 MNHEY, CDR2 SMNVEV (reference sequence). Trimming took 6 bases from V and 4 from J, leaving 12 bases between them. This CDR3 spans 14 amino acids.

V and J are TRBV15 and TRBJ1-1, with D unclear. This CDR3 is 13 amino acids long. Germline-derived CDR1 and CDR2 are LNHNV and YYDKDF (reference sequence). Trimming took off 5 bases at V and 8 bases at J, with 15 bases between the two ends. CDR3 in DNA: TGTGCCACCAGCTCCAAGCCCAGGCCCGAAGCTTTCTTT. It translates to CATSSKPRPEAFF.

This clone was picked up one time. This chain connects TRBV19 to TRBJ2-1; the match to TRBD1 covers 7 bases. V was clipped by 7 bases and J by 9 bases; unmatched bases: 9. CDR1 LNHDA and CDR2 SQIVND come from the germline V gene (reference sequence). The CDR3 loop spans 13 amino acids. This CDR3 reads CASTLTGLSEQFF. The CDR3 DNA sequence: TGTGCCAGTACCCTGACAGGGTTAAGTGAGCAGTTCTTC.

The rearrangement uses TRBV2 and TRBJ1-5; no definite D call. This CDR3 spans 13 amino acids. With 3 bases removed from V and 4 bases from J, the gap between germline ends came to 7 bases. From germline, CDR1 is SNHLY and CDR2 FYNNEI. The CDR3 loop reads CASSEFRNQPQHF. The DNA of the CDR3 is TGTGCCAGCAGTGAGTTCAGAAATCAGCCCCAGCATTTT.

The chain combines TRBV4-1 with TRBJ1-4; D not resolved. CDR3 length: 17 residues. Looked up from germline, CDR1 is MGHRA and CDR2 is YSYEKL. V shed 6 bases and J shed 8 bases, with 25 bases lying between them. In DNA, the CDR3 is TGCGCCAGCAGTGAAGGCGGGCAGGTCAGACTAGGAGAAAAACTGTTTTTT. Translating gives CASSEGGQVRLGEKLFF.